Listed below are T cell receptor beta chains from one sample, sequenced in a study of T cells in Graves' hyperthyroidism and ophthalmopathy. A single record per CDR3 protein comes from TCRdb applying MiXCR to the multiplex PCR reads. The sample shows about 260,000 distinct CDR3 sequences, roughly 15% of them seen only once. Sequencing input: blood. The receptors come from a woman under 30 with Graves' ophthalmopathy. The CDR3 runs from the conserved cysteine through the conserved F or W. Fields, in order: D gene, V gene, CDR3 length, J gene, clone size, CDR3 DNA, CDR3 protein. A D gene is named only where the DNA matches it firmly. A clone size is listed for some rows: how often the clone was seen (once, few, many), or a class if it is expanded.

d_call: NA; v_call: TRBV2; cdr3_length: 15; j_call: TRBJ2-7; clone_size: many; cdr3_nt: TGTGCCAGTCTTGGGCAGTTGGACCAACCCTACGAGCAGTACTTC; cdr3_aa: CASLGQLDQPYEQYF
d_call: NA; v_call: TRBV30; cdr3_length: 14; j_call: TRBJ1-1; clone_size: many; cdr3_nt: TGTGCCATGGGGGGGGGCTCGGGGAACACTGAAGCTTTCTTT; cdr3_aa: CAMGGGSGNTEAFF
d_call: TRBD2; v_call: TRBV4-1; cdr3_length: 15; j_call: TRBJ2-1; clone_size: many; cdr3_nt: TGCGCCAGCAGCCAAGACCCCACTAGCGGGAGGGAGCAGTTCTTC; cdr3_aa: CASSQDPTSGREQFF
d_call: TRBD1; v_call: TRBV28; cdr3_length: 15; j_call: TRBJ2-7; clone_size: NA; cdr3_nt: TGTGCCAGCAGGGGCGGGGACAGGGGCCACTACGAGCAGTACTTC; cdr3_aa: CASRGGDRGHYEQYF
d_call: TRBD1; v_call: TRBV5-1; cdr3_length: 15; j_call: TRBJ1-5; clone_size: NA; cdr3_nt: TGCGCCAGCAGCGTGGGACAGATTAGCAATCAGCCCCAGCATTTT; cdr3_aa: CASSVGQISNQPQHF
d_call: NA; v_call: TRBV25-1; cdr3_length: 15; j_call: TRBJ1-1; clone_size: NA; cdr3_nt: TGTGCCAGCAGTCTCACCGGGTCTATGAACACTGAAGCTTTCTTT; cdr3_aa: CASSLTGSMNTEAFF
d_call: NA; v_call: TRBV5-1; cdr3_length: 13; j_call: TRBJ2-7; clone_size: many; cdr3_nt: TGCGCCAGCAGCTTGGGGGATGCCTACGAGCAGTACTTC; cdr3_aa: CASSLGDAYEQYF
d_call: TRBD2; v_call: TRBV20-1; cdr3_length: 18; j_call: TRBJ2-7; clone_size: few; cdr3_nt: TGCAGTGCTAGAAAGGGACTAGCGGGGGGGCAGACCTCCTACGAGCAGTACTTC; cdr3_aa: CSARKGLAGGQTSYEQYF
d_call: TRBD2; v_call: TRBV6-1; cdr3_length: 17; j_call: TRBJ2-2; clone_size: many; cdr3_nt: TGTGCCAGCAGTACTTGGACTAGCGGGGAAGGCGCCGGGGAGCTGTTTTTT; cdr3_aa: CASSTWTSGEGAGELFF
d_call: NA; v_call: TRBV12-5; cdr3_length: 17; j_call: TRBJ2-2; clone_size: NA; cdr3_nt: TGTGCTAGTGGTTTGGTAATTTTATCAGGGAACACCGGGGAGCTGTTTTTT; cdr3_aa: CASGLVILSGNTGELFF
d_call: NA; v_call: TRBV2; cdr3_length: 11; j_call: TRBJ2-2; clone_size: many; cdr3_nt: TGTGCCAGCAGTTACACCGGGGAGCTGTTTTTT; cdr3_aa: CASSYTGELFF
d_call: NA; v_call: TRBV6-5; cdr3_length: 16; j_call: TRBJ1-1; clone_size: NA; cdr3_nt: TGTGCCAGCAGTTACATCTGGGGGGGAAGGGACACTGAAGCTTTCTTT; cdr3_aa: CASSYIWGGRDTEAFF
d_call: NA; v_call: TRBV28; cdr3_length: 13; j_call: TRBJ1-5; clone_size: many; cdr3_nt: TGTGCCAGCAGTTTAACAAAAAATCAGCCCCAGCATTTT; cdr3_aa: CASSLTKNQPQHF
d_call: NA; v_call: TRBV7-9; cdr3_length: 16; j_call: TRBJ1-1; clone_size: NA; cdr3_nt: TGTGCCGGCAGCTTAGGTGTCCGGGTTACGAACACTGAAGCTTTCTTT; cdr3_aa: CAGSLGVRVTNTEAFF
d_call: TRBD2; v_call: TRBV20-1; cdr3_length: 14; j_call: TRBJ2-7; clone_size: NA; cdr3_nt: TGCAGTGCTAGGTGGCTAGCGGTACCCTACGAGCAGTACTTC; cdr3_aa: CSARWLAVPYEQYF
d_call: NA; v_call: TRBV19; cdr3_length: 19; j_call: TRBJ2-1; clone_size: many; cdr3_nt: TGTGCCAGTAGTATTTATGCAAAATATTGGCTCAGCTCCTACAATGAGCAGTTCTTC; cdr3_aa: CASSIYAKYWLSSYNEQFF
d_call: TRBD1; v_call: TRBV19; cdr3_length: 15; j_call: TRBJ1-1; clone_size: many; cdr3_nt: TGTGCCAGTAGTGCTTCGGACAGGGCCAGTACTGAAGCTTTCTTT; cdr3_aa: CASSASDRASTEAFF
d_call: NA; v_call: TRBV5-4; cdr3_length: 13; j_call: TRBJ1-1; clone_size: many; cdr3_nt: TGTGCCAGCAGCTTGCGGGTGAGCACTGAAGCTTTCTTT; cdr3_aa: CASSLRVSTEAFF
d_call: NA; v_call: TRBV6-2/TRBV6-3; cdr3_length: 14; j_call: TRBJ1-6; clone_size: many; cdr3_nt: TGTGCCAGCAGTAACGGCAGAGAGAATTCACCCCTCCACTTT; cdr3_aa: CASSNGRENSPLHF
d_call: TRBD1; v_call: TRBV6-1; cdr3_length: 16; j_call: TRBJ2-5; clone_size: many; cdr3_nt: TGTGCCAGCAGAGCACCCAGGGACAGGGGACAAGAGACCCAGTACTTC; cdr3_aa: CASRAPRDRGQETQYF
d_call: NA; v_call: TRBV20-1; cdr3_length: 15; j_call: TRBJ2-1; clone_size: many; cdr3_nt: TGCAGTGCCAAAACTAGTCTGAGGGTCTACAATGAGCAGTTCTTC; cdr3_aa: CSAKTSLRVYNEQFF
d_call: TRBD1; v_call: TRBV20-1; cdr3_length: 16; j_call: TRBJ2-2; clone_size: many; cdr3_nt: TGCAGTGCCCAGGGGACAGGGCGAAAGGGCACCGGGGAGCTGTTTTTT; cdr3_aa: CSAQGTGRKGTGELFF
d_call: TRBD1; v_call: TRBV5-8; cdr3_length: 18; j_call: TRBJ2-6; clone_size: few; cdr3_nt: TGTGCCAGCAGCTCGGAATCCACAGGGGGCTCTGGGGCCAACGTCCTGACTTTC; cdr3_aa: CASSSESTGGSGANVLTF
d_call: NA; v_call: TRBV11-2; cdr3_length: 13; j_call: TRBJ2-7; clone_size: many; cdr3_nt: TGTGCCAGCAGCTTAGACAGGGGTTACGAGCAGTACTTC; cdr3_aa: CASSLDRGYEQYF
d_call: NA; v_call: TRBV11-2; cdr3_length: 15; j_call: TRBJ2-7; clone_size: many; cdr3_nt: TGTGCCAGCAGCTTACAAAAGGGGGGGTCCTACGAGCAGTACTTC; cdr3_aa: CASSLQKGGSYEQYF
d_call: TRBD1; v_call: TRBV19; cdr3_length: 14; j_call: TRBJ1-1; clone_size: many; cdr3_nt: TGTGCCAGTAGTATATACAGGGGAGGCACTGAAGCTTTCTTT; cdr3_aa: CASSIYRGGTEAFF
d_call: NA; v_call: TRBV4-3; cdr3_length: 15; j_call: TRBJ1-4; clone_size: many; cdr3_nt: TGCGCCAGCAGCCAAGATTGGGGAAAATATGAAAAACTGTTTTTT; cdr3_aa: CASSQDWGKYEKLFF
d_call: NA; v_call: TRBV5-4; cdr3_length: 14; j_call: TRBJ2-5; clone_size: once; cdr3_nt: TGTGCCGGCAGCTTAGCCGGGACGAAAGAGACCCAGTACTTC; cdr3_aa: CAGSLAGTKETQYF
d_call: NA; v_call: TRBV7-2; cdr3_length: 16; j_call: TRBJ2-1; clone_size: once; cdr3_nt: TGTGCCAGCAGCTTAGGGGAGAGGATCTCCTACAATGAGCAGTTCTTC; cdr3_aa: CASSLGERISYNEQFF
d_call: NA; v_call: TRBV9; cdr3_length: 12; j_call: TRBJ2-7; clone_size: NA; cdr3_nt: TGTGCCAGCAGCGGCCCTACCTTAGAGCAGTACTTC; cdr3_aa: CASSGPTLEQYF
d_call: NA; v_call: TRBV19; cdr3_length: 17; j_call: TRBJ2-1; clone_size: NA; cdr3_nt: TGTGCCAGTAGTATGGGGACGGTAAGGCGTAGTAGGAATGAGCAGTTCTTC; cdr3_aa: CASSMGTVRRSRNEQFF
d_call: NA; v_call: TRBV30; cdr3_length: 13; j_call: TRBJ2-7; clone_size: many; cdr3_nt: TGTGCCTGGAGTCCTAGGCCATGGGATGAGCAGTACTTC; cdr3_aa: CAWSPRPWDEQYF
d_call: NA; v_call: TRBV28; cdr3_length: 14; j_call: TRBJ1-2; clone_size: once; cdr3_nt: TGTGCCAGCAGTTTACCCCCGGTAGGGGATGGCTACACCTTC; cdr3_aa: CASSLPPVGDGYTF
d_call: TRBD2; v_call: TRBV3-1; cdr3_length: 21; j_call: TRBJ2-1; clone_size: few; cdr3_nt: TGTGCCAGCAGCCAAATTACCTCGGGGAGTGATGGGCGGGAGTTCTACAATGAGCAGTTCTTC; cdr3_aa: CASSQITSGSDGREFYNEQFF
d_call: NA; v_call: TRBV20-1; cdr3_length: 13; j_call: TRBJ2-5; clone_size: many; cdr3_nt: TGCAGTGCTAGAGTGGGCGGACAAGAGACCCAGTACTTC; cdr3_aa: CSARVGGQETQYF
d_call: NA; v_call: TRBV19; cdr3_length: 15; j_call: TRBJ2-1; clone_size: many; cdr3_nt: TGTGCCAGTAGTCCACTAACCGGGGGGCCGGGTGAGCAGTTCTTC; cdr3_aa: CASSPLTGGPGEQFF
d_call: TRBD1; v_call: TRBV29-1; cdr3_length: 15; j_call: TRBJ1-1; clone_size: many; cdr3_nt: TGCAGCGTGTGGGACAGGGGCCTCATGAACACTGAAGCTTTCTTT; cdr3_aa: CSVWDRGLMNTEAFF
d_call: TRBD1; v_call: TRBV20-1; cdr3_length: 20; j_call: TRBJ1-1; clone_size: many; cdr3_nt: TGCAGTGCTAGAGATGTTCTGGACAGGCGCATCGGTGTTTTTGGCACTGAAGCTTTCTTT; cdr3_aa: CSARDVLDRRIGVFGTEAFF
d_call: NA; v_call: TRBV18; cdr3_length: 14; j_call: TRBJ2-7; clone_size: many; cdr3_nt: TGTGCCAGCTCTCCGGACACCATACCCTACGAGCAGTACTTC; cdr3_aa: CASSPDTIPYEQYF
d_call: NA; v_call: TRBV6-2/TRBV6-3; cdr3_length: 14; j_call: TRBJ1-5; clone_size: many; cdr3_nt: TGTGCCAGCAGTTACACCAGGGGATCTCAGCCCCAGCATTTT; cdr3_aa: CASSYTRGSQPQHF
d_call: NA; v_call: TRBV20-1; cdr3_length: 10; j_call: TRBJ1-1; clone_size: many; cdr3_nt: TGCAGTGCTTGGTACACTGAAGCTTTCTTT; cdr3_aa: CSAWYTEAFF
d_call: NA; v_call: TRBV30; cdr3_length: 11; j_call: TRBJ2-7; clone_size: many; cdr3_nt: TGTGCCTGGACTGCGGGGTACGAGCAGTACTTC; cdr3_aa: CAWTAGYEQYF
d_call: TRBD1; v_call: TRBV6-1; cdr3_length: 15; j_call: TRBJ1-2; clone_size: NA; cdr3_nt: TGTGCCAGCAGTCCCGGGACAGGGTGGACCTATGGCTACACCTTC; cdr3_aa: CASSPGTGWTYGYTF
d_call: NA; v_call: TRBV7-9; cdr3_length: 16; j_call: TRBJ2-3; clone_size: many; cdr3_nt: TGTGCCAGCAGCTTAGTTGGGTCTACTAGCACAGATACGCAGTATTTT; cdr3_aa: CASSLVGSTSTDTQYF
d_call: TRBD2; v_call: TRBV7-9; cdr3_length: 15; j_call: TRBJ2-2; clone_size: many; cdr3_nt: TGTGCCAGCAGCTTAGGGACTAGCGGCACCGGGGAGCTGTTTTTT; cdr3_aa: CASSLGTSGTGELFF
d_call: NA; v_call: TRBV6-4; cdr3_length: 14; j_call: TRBJ2-4; clone_size: NA; cdr3_nt: TGTGCCAGCAGTGATGCAGTAGCCAAAAACATTCAGTACTTC; cdr3_aa: CASSDAVAKNIQYF
d_call: NA; v_call: TRBV28; cdr3_length: 13; j_call: TRBJ2-3; clone_size: many; cdr3_nt: TGTGCCAGCAGCTGGGGGGGCACAGATACGCAGTATTTT; cdr3_aa: CASSWGGTDTQYF
d_call: TRBD2; v_call: TRBV7-9; cdr3_length: 17; j_call: TRBJ2-3; clone_size: NA; cdr3_nt: TGTGCCAGCAGCTTAGTAAGCGGGAGGGATTCCACAGATACGCAGTATTTT; cdr3_aa: CASSLVSGRDSTDTQYF
d_call: NA; v_call: TRBV6-1; cdr3_length: 15; j_call: TRBJ2-1; clone_size: many; cdr3_nt: TGTGCCAGCAGATCCCCGACTACTCGTTACGATGAGCAGTTCTTC; cdr3_aa: CASRSPTTRYDEQFF
d_call: NA; v_call: TRBV27; cdr3_length: 14; j_call: TRBJ2-7; clone_size: many; cdr3_nt: TGTGCCAGCAGTTTTTCCGGGACTGGCTACGAGCAGTACTTC; cdr3_aa: CASSFSGTGYEQYF
d_call: NA; v_call: TRBV20-1; cdr3_length: 10; j_call: TRBJ1-1; clone_size: many; cdr3_nt: TGCAGTGCTAGAAGGACTGAAGCTTTCTTT; cdr3_aa: CSARRTEAFF
d_call: NA; v_call: TRBV2; cdr3_length: 11; j_call: TRBJ2-7; clone_size: many; cdr3_nt: TGTGCCAGCAGCAGGAGGGACGAGCAGTACTTC; cdr3_aa: CASSRRDEQYF
d_call: NA; v_call: TRBV18; cdr3_length: 13; j_call: TRBJ1-1; clone_size: many; cdr3_nt: TGTGCCAGCTCCCAGCAGGAGAACACTGAAGCTTTCTTT; cdr3_aa: CASSQQENTEAFF
d_call: TRBD1; v_call: TRBV27; cdr3_length: 13; j_call: TRBJ1-2; clone_size: many; cdr3_nt: TGTGCCAGCAGTCCCCAATGGGACAGCGGCTACACCTTC; cdr3_aa: CASSPQWDSGYTF
d_call: TRBD2; v_call: TRBV9; cdr3_length: 16; j_call: TRBJ2-1; clone_size: many; cdr3_nt: TGTGCCAGCAGCGTAGTTCAGCGGGATCCAGTAAATGAGCAGTTCTTC; cdr3_aa: CASSVVQRDPVNEQFF